A single sample gave rise to the 20 T cell receptor beta chains below, sequenced in a study of T cells in Graves' hyperthyroidism and ophthalmopathy. Amplified regions were TCR beta CDR3 sequences from RNA transcripts. First-round RT-PCR of the TCR CDR3 relied on the HTBI primer set. MiXCR was run by TCRdb on the multiplex PCR reads, yielding one entry per CDR3 protein. The sample shows about 420,000 distinct CDR3 sequences, roughly 15% of them seen only once. Sample: blood. The source of these receptors is a young woman with Graves' hyperthyroidism.

This clonotype was seen repeatedly, ten times or more. The genes are TRBV4-3 and TRBJ2-3; the match to TRBD2 covers 7 bases. V shed 0 bases and J 2 bases; nucleotides not matched to a gene: 8. The germline V gene encodes CDR1 LGHNA and CDR2 YSLEER. The length of the CDR3 is 17 residues. CDR3 region: CASSQEHGDYFTDTQYF. Here the CDR3 DNA reads TGCGCCAGCAGCCAAGAACACGGGGACTACTTCACAGATACGCAGTATTTT.

This clonotype was observed at least ten times. The V gene is TRBV18, the J gene TRBJ2-2, with D unclear. The CDR3 is 13 residues long. The germline V and J ends were trimmed by 6 bases and 4 bases, with 9 bases remaining between them. The germline CDR1 and CDR2 sequences are KGHSH and LQKENI. CDR3 protein: CASSPQGTGELFF. The CDR3 DNA is TGTGCCAGCTCCCCCCAAGGCACCGGGGAGCTGTTTTTT.

For this clonotype: A read error may be the cause here, since a much bigger clone is one base away. The chain couples TRBV7-2 to TRBJ2-7, with 11 bases fitting TRBD2. V lost 6 bases to trimming and J lost 3 bases; unmatched junction nucleotides: 7. CDR3 length: 15 amino acids. Germline-derived CDR1 and CDR2 are SGHTA and FQGNSA. The CDR3 spells CASSFGGLAVYEQYF. The CDR3 nucleotides are TGTGCCAGCAGTTTTGGGGGACTAGCGGTCTACGAGCAGTACTTC.

At least ten counts were recorded for this clonotype. V and J are TRBV12-3 or TRBV12-4 and TRBJ2-3; D may match TRBD1 or TRBD2 (5 bases each). The CDR3 contains 15 residues. V was cut by 1 base and J by 4 bases, with 12 bases left in between. CDR3 region: CASSLVTGRPDTQYF. CDR3 coding DNA: TGTGCCAGCAGTTTAGTAACGGGACGGCCAGATACGCAGTATTTT.

V is TRBV7-9 and J is TRBJ1-6; TRBD1 is a possible D gene (6 bases). Trimming pared 6 bases from V and 7 bases from J, leaving 13 bases between. There are 14 residues in the CDR3. Germline assignment: CDR1 SEHNR and CDR2 FQNEAQ (reference sequence). CDR3 coding DNA: TGTGCCAGCAGGCATGGACAGATAAATTCACCCCTCCACTTT. It specifies CASRHGQINSPLHF.

This clonotype was seen ten or more times. The V call is TRBV4-3, the J call TRBJ2-1; D gene unclear. Germline loops: CDR1 LGHNA, CDR2 YSLEER. This CDR3 has 16 residues. V was shortened by 1 base and J by 5 bases, with 15 bases between the two germline ends. CDR3 loop: CASSQAFASWDNEQFF. As DNA, the CDR3 is TGCGCCAGCAGCCAAGCCTTCGCTAGTTGGGACAATGAGCAGTTCTTC.

The J gene is TRBJ2-7, the V gene TRBV3-1; D is possibly TRBD1 (5 bases). Germline loops: CDR1 LGHDT, CDR2 YNNKEL (reference sequence). The V end was cut by 1 base, the J end by 3 bases, with 10 bases between. The CDR3 length is 14 residues. DNA for the CDR3: TGTGCCAGCAGCCAAGTCCCCCAGGGCTACGAGCAGTACTTC. Protein product: CASSQVPQGYEQYF.

In the case of this clonotype: This may come from a read error, since a much larger clone is one base off. The gene calls are TRBV9 and TRBJ2-3; TRBD2 matches 9 bases. Germline CDR1 is SGDLS and CDR2 is YYNGEE. CDR3 length: 15 amino acids. J gave up 4 bases and V 0 bases, and 3 bases lay outside the gene matches. Here the CDR3 DNA reads TGTGCCAGCAGCGTAGTGGCGGGAGGGCCAGATACGCAGTATTTT. It encodes CASSVVAGGPDTQYF. Complete variable domain (other parts from reference TRBV9 and TRBJ2-3): DSGVTQTPKHLITATGQRVTLRCSPRSGDLSVYWYQQSLDQGLQFLIQYYNGEERAKGNILERFSAQQFPDLHSELNLSSLELGDSALYFCASSVVAGGPDTQYFGPGTRLTVL.

The chain uses TRBV7-9 and TRBJ2-2; D may match TRBD1 or TRBD2 (5 bases each). Trimming shortened V by 2 bases and J by 5 bases, and 12 bases separated the two germline ends. Germline loops: CDR1 SEHNR, CDR2 FQNEAQ (reference sequence). The CDR3 has 15 residues. CDR3 nucleotide sequence: TGTGCCAGCAGCTTATTGAGAGGGGAAACCGGGGAGCTGTTTTTT. Encoded protein: CASSLLRGETGELFF.

The J gene is TRBJ2-1, the V gene TRBV20-1, with a weak D call TRBD1 (5 bases). The V gene lost 6 bases and the J gene lost 5 bases, with 8 bases spanning the gap. There are 11 residues in the CDR3. Germline CDR1 DFQATT, CDR2 SNEGSKA (reference sequence). The CDR3 loop reads CSASTDNEQFF. DNA of the CDR3: TGCAGTGCCTCGACAGACAATGAGCAGTTCTTC.

The V gene is TRBV30, the J gene TRBJ2-1; D gene unclear. The CDR3 loop spans 13 amino acids. The germline V and J ends were trimmed by 3 bases and 3 bases, with 9 bases remaining between them. Germline loops: CDR1 GTSNPN, CDR2 SVGIG (reference sequence). CDR3 in DNA: TGTGCCTGGAGACCGCCGGACTACAATGAGCAGTTCTTC. This codes for CAWRPPDYNEQFF. Full variable domain (rest looked up from reference TRBV30 and TRBJ2-1): SQTIHQWPATLVQPVGSPLSLECTVEGTSNPNLYWYRQAAGRGLQLLFYSVGIGQISSEVPQNLSASRPQDRQFILSSKKLLLSDSGFYLCAWRPPDYNEQFFGPGTRLTVL.

This clonotype was counted ten times or more. The chain couples TRBV28 to TRBJ2-7; D is unclear. Trimming left V 8 bases short and J 0 bases short, with 11 bases between. The CDR3 spans 13 residues. Germline assignment: CDR1 MDHEN and CDR2 SYDVKM. The CDR3 DNA follows: TGTGCCAGCGGTGCTTCACCCTCCTACGAGCAGTACTTC. It is translated as CASGASPSYEQYF.

This clonotype was seen once. The chain uses TRBV19 and TRBJ1-2, with D uncertain. There are 13 residues in the CDR3. CDR1 and CDR2 (germline): LNHDA, SQIVND (reference sequence). V was pared by 0 bases and J by 5 bases, with 7 bases between. CDR3 in DNA: TGTGCCAGTAGTATAGACGGGATTTATGGCTACACCTTC. Translated: CASSIDGIYGYTF. The full variable domain, rest sourced from reference TRBV19 and TRBJ1-2, is DGGITQSPKYLFRKEGQNVTLSCEQNLNHDAMYWYRQDPGQGLRLIYYSQIVNDFQKGDIAEGYSVSREKKESFPLTVTSAQKNPTAFYLCASSIDGIYGYTFGSGTRLTVV.

This clonotype was counted between two and nine times. The chain uses TRBV19 and TRBJ2-2; 7 nucleotides line up with TRBD2. The CDR3 has 16 amino acids. The ends lost 2 bases at V and 5 bases at J; junction bases unmatched: 8. Germline CDR1 and CDR2: LNHDA and SQIVND (reference sequence). CDR3 protein: CASSIWEGIGTGELFF. In DNA, the CDR3 is TGTGCCAGTAGTATATGGGAGGGGATCGGTACCGGGGAGCTGTTTTTT.

This clonotype was counted ten times or more. The CDR3 DNA sequence: TGTGCCAGCAGTTACAGGGAGGGCTACACCTTC. Translation gives CASSYREGYTF. The chain has TRBV12-3 or TRBV12-4 and TRBJ1-2; a possible D gene is TRBD1 (6 bases). CDR3 length: 11 amino acids. V was shortened by 4 bases and J by 8 bases, with 8 bases between the two germline ends.

This clonotype was seen many times. The V gene is TRBV12-3 or TRBV12-4, the J gene TRBJ2-7; D might be TRBD2 (5 bases). V was pared by 5 bases and J by 6 bases, with 14 bases between. The CDR3 contains 13 residues. The CDR3 region has the DNA TGTGCCAGCAGTCAACGGACTTGGACCGAGCAGTACTTC. This codes for CASSQRTWTEQYF.

As concerns this clonotype: Its ends do not fully match the called genes, so a read error is possible. V is TRBV6-2 or TRBV6-3 and J is TRBJ2-7; D not certain. The CDR3 covers 15 residues. Per germline, CDR1 MNHEY and CDR2 SVGEGT. The chain's CDR3 is CASSYSRQVNYKQYF. CDR3 coding DNA: TGTGCCAGCAGTTACTCACGACAAGTTAACTACAAGCAGTACTTC.

The chain uses TRBV9 and TRBJ2-1; D ambiguous. The CDR3 sequence is 17 residues long. CDR1 SGDLS and CDR2 YYNGEE come from the germline V gene. Trimming removed 3 bases at V and 1 base at J, with 17 bases between. The CDR3 nucleotides are TGTGCCAGCAGCGCCCGAGGTCGGAAAAATTCCTACAATGAGCAGTTCTTC. This encodes CASSARGRKNSYNEQFF. Looking up the rest from reference TRBV9 and TRBJ2-1 gives the full variable domain: DSGVTQTPKHLITATGQRVTLRCSPRSGDLSVYWYQQSLDQGLQFLIQYYNGEERAKGNILERFSAQQFPDLHSELNLSSLELGDSALYFCASSARGRKNSYNEQFFGPGTRLTVL.

This chain uses TRBV11-3 with TRBJ2-1, with TRBD2 matching over 7 bases. Germline V CDR1 and CDR2: SGHNT, YENEEA. J was trimmed by 5 bases and V by 6 bases; bases with no gene match: 16. The CDR3 totals 17 residues. CDR3 sequence (DNA): TGTGCCAGCAGTTCGGAGACTAGCCATAGATCCCACAATGAGCAGTTCTTC. Translation gives CASSSETSHRSHNEQFF.

This clonotype has a count of ten or more. The chain has TRBV13 and TRBJ2-1; 11 bases are shared with TRBD1. V lost 5 bases, J lost 7 bases, and 7 bases stayed unmatched. The CDR3 extends over 15 amino acids. Per germline, CDR1 PRHDT and CDR2 FYEKMQ (reference sequence). CDR3 sequence reads: CASSPGQGAPNEQFF. The CDR3 bases are TGTGCCAGCAGCCCCGGACAGGGGGCGCCGAATGAGCAGTTCTTC.